The rows below give T cell receptor beta chains drawn from one sample of a study of identical twins. TCRdb reprocessed the 5' RACE reads with MiXCR, giving one entry per CDR3 protein. The sample records 1.5 million to 2 million distinct CDR3 sequences, less than 40% being singletons. The sequenced sample consisted of cord blood. Receptors originate from a newborn girl in good health. Each CDR3 is given with its conserved first and last residue. The order of the fields is V gene, D gene, clone size, J gene, CDR3 DNA, CDR3 protein. The D gene is left open where the match is weak. Clone size is given for some rows only: seen once, a few or many times, or a class if the clone is expanded.

v_call: TRBV20-1; d_call: .; clone_size: .; j_call: TRBJ2-1; cdr3_nt: TGCAGTGCTAGATTGGACAGACTCCTCTACAATGAGCAGTTCTTC; cdr3_aa: CSARLDRLLYNEQFF
v_call: TRBV10-3; d_call: .; clone_size: few; j_call: TRBJ1-2; cdr3_nt: TGTGCCATCAGTGAGCCGAACTTTGGTCGAGGCTATAACTATGGCTACACCTTC; cdr3_aa: CAISEPNFGRGYNYGYTF
v_call: TRBV20-1; d_call: TRBD1; clone_size: .; j_call: TRBJ1-4; cdr3_nt: TGCAGTGCTAGGGGGGACAGCCAAAAACTGTTTTTT; cdr3_aa: CSARGDSQKLFF
v_call: TRBV2; d_call: .; clone_size: .; j_call: TRBJ2-5; cdr3_nt: TGTGCCAGCAGTGAGGCGAACCCCCCCTACAATGAGCAGTACTTC; cdr3_aa: CASSEANPPYNEQYF
v_call: TRBV5-5; d_call: .; clone_size: once; j_call: TRBJ1-5; cdr3_nt: TGTGCCAGCAGCTTGGAAGTCAGGGGTAATCAGCCCCAGCATTTT; cdr3_aa: CASSLEVRGNQPQHF
v_call: TRBV5-6; d_call: .; clone_size: once; j_call: TRBJ2-7; cdr3_nt: TGTGCCAGCAGCTTAGATGACTACTGGGTCTATGAGCAGTACTTC; cdr3_aa: CASSLDDYWVYEQYF
v_call: TRBV5-1; d_call: .; clone_size: few; j_call: TRBJ2-7; cdr3_nt: TGCGCCAGCAGCTTGACCCAGGGAACCTACGAGCAGTACTTC; cdr3_aa: CASSLTQGTYEQYF
v_call: TRBV3-1; d_call: .; clone_size: many; j_call: TRBJ1-2; cdr3_nt: TGTGCCAGCAGCCAAAACCGGGACAACTATGGCTACACCTTC; cdr3_aa: CASSQNRDNYGYTF
v_call: TRBV5-1; d_call: TRBD2; clone_size: many; j_call: TRBJ2-5; cdr3_nt: TGCGCCAGCAGCTTCGGTAGCGGGGAGACCCAGTACTTC; cdr3_aa: CASSFGSGETQYF
v_call: TRBV20-1; d_call: .; clone_size: once; j_call: TRBJ1-4; cdr3_nt: TGCAGTGCTAGAGATGGGGTTTTAGGGAAACTGTTTTTT; cdr3_aa: CSARDGVLGKLFF
v_call: TRBV2; d_call: TRBD1; clone_size: once; j_call: TRBJ1-2; cdr3_nt: TGTGCCAGCAGTAAAGGACAGGTTCCTAACTATGGCTACACCTTC; cdr3_aa: CASSKGQVPNYGYTF
v_call: TRBV27; d_call: TRBD2; clone_size: .; j_call: TRBJ2-7; cdr3_nt: TGTGCCAGCAGTTTATCCCTCCTAGCGGGAACCCCCTACGAGCAGTACTTC; cdr3_aa: CASSLSLLAGTPYEQYF
v_call: TRBV14; d_call: TRBD1; clone_size: .; j_call: TRBJ2-5; cdr3_nt: TGTGCCAGCAGCCAAGATTACCCGGGACAGGGTACCTACGAGCGGTACTTC; cdr3_aa: CASSQDYPGQGTYERYF
v_call: TRBV27; d_call: TRBD2; clone_size: .; j_call: TRBJ2-7; cdr3_nt: TGTGCCAGCAGTTGGACTAGTTTGGCCGAGCAGTACTTC; cdr3_aa: CASSWTSLAEQYF
v_call: TRBV12-3/TRBV12-4; d_call: TRBD2; clone_size: few; j_call: TRBJ2-4; cdr3_nt: TGTGCCAGCAGTTTGAGGGAGGGCCTTGCCATTCAGTACTTC; cdr3_aa: CASSLREGLAIQYF
v_call: TRBV4-2; d_call: TRBD2; clone_size: many; j_call: TRBJ2-3; cdr3_nt: TGTGCCAGCAGCCCCGGCGGGGGGAGAAACACAGATACGCAGTATTTT; cdr3_aa: CASSPGGGRNTDTQYF
v_call: TRBV5-1; d_call: .; clone_size: few; j_call: TRBJ2-1; cdr3_nt: TGCGCCAGCACCTTTAAAGCTAACAATGAGCAGTTCTTC; cdr3_aa: CASTFKANNEQFF
v_call: TRBV28; d_call: TRBD2; clone_size: .; j_call: TRBJ2-1; cdr3_nt: TGTGCCAGCAGGTACTCATATAGCGGGAGGAATGAGCAGTTCTTC; cdr3_aa: CASRYSYSGRNEQFF
v_call: TRBV7-2; d_call: .; clone_size: few; j_call: TRBJ2-7; cdr3_nt: TGTGCCAGCAGCTTAATGGATAGCTTCACCTACGAGCAGTACTTC; cdr3_aa: CASSLMDSFTYEQYF
v_call: TRBV20-1; d_call: TRBD2; clone_size: few; j_call: TRBJ2-5; cdr3_nt: TGCAGTGCTGTAGGGACTAGCAGGACCCAAGAGACCCAGTACTTC; cdr3_aa: CSAVGTSRTQETQYF
v_call: TRBV5-1; d_call: .; clone_size: .; j_call: TRBJ2-7; cdr3_nt: TGCGCCAGCAGCTTGGCCCCAACTAGTGACTCCTACGAGCAGTACTTC; cdr3_aa: CASSLAPTSDSYEQYF
v_call: TRBV7-2; d_call: .; clone_size: .; j_call: TRBJ2-1; cdr3_nt: TGTGCCAGCAGCTTAGGCTCGCTGGGCGGCAATGAGCAGTTCTTC; cdr3_aa: CASSLGSLGGNEQFF
v_call: TRBV10-3; d_call: .; clone_size: few; j_call: TRBJ1-6; cdr3_nt: TGTGCCATCAGTCCGGTAGCCAGCTCCTATAATTCACCCCTCCACTTT; cdr3_aa: CAISPVASSYNSPLHF
v_call: TRBV4-2; d_call: TRBD1; clone_size: .; j_call: TRBJ2-3; cdr3_nt: TGTGCCAGCAGCCGTCTCGACAGGGGAAACACAGATACGCAGTATTTT; cdr3_aa: CASSRLDRGNTDTQYF
v_call: TRBV5-6; d_call: TRBD1; clone_size: few; j_call: TRBJ2-7; cdr3_nt: TGTGCCAGCAGCCCCCAAGACAGGGGGTACTACAATGAGCAGTACTTC; cdr3_aa: CASSPQDRGYYNEQYF
v_call: TRBV4-1; d_call: .; clone_size: once; j_call: TRBJ2-5; cdr3_nt: TGCGCCAGCAGCCAAGGTCGGGGGTCTAGGGAGACCCAGTACTTC; cdr3_aa: CASSQGRGSRETQYF
v_call: TRBV12-5; d_call: TRBD2; clone_size: .; j_call: TRBJ2-2; cdr3_nt: TGTGCTAGTGGGTCTCGGACTAGCGGGAGTACCGGGGAGCTGTTTTTT; cdr3_aa: CASGSRTSGSTGELFF
v_call: TRBV7-2; d_call: TRBD2; clone_size: few; j_call: TRBJ2-1; cdr3_nt: TGTGCCAGCAGCTTACTAGCGGGGAACTCCTACAATGAGCAGTTCTTC; cdr3_aa: CASSLLAGNSYNEQFF
v_call: TRBV7-2; d_call: TRBD1; clone_size: .; j_call: TRBJ1-4; cdr3_nt: TGTGCCAGCAGCTTAGGGGACAGGGATGGGGAAAAACTGTTTTTT; cdr3_aa: CASSLGDRDGEKLFF
v_call: TRBV6-1; d_call: TRBD2; clone_size: few; j_call: TRBJ2-1; cdr3_nt: TGTGCCAGCAGTGAGGGGGGGTATAGCGGTAGACCGTTCTTC; cdr3_aa: CASSEGGYSGRPFF
v_call: TRBV3-1; d_call: .; clone_size: .; j_call: TRBJ1-2; cdr3_nt: TGTGCCAGCAACCAGGCCGGACGGCACTATGGCTGCACCTTC; cdr3_aa: CASNQAGRHYGCTF
v_call: TRBV4-2; d_call: .; clone_size: .; j_call: TRBJ1-2; cdr3_nt: TGTGCCAGCAGCCAAGATTGGTGGCAGGGTGGCTACACCTTC; cdr3_aa: CASSQDWWQGGYTF
v_call: TRBV28; d_call: TRBD2; clone_size: .; j_call: TRBJ2-5; cdr3_nt: TGTGCCAGCAGTTTCGGGGAGACAATCTGGGAGGGCCTTCAAGAGACCCAGTACTTC; cdr3_aa: CASSFGETIWEGLQETQYF
v_call: TRBV28; d_call: .; clone_size: .; j_call: TRBJ1-2; cdr3_nt: TGTGCCAGCAGTCTCCCAGGGACGGAAGGCTACACCTTC; cdr3_aa: CASSLPGTEGYTF
v_call: TRBV7-9; d_call: .; clone_size: few; j_call: TRBJ1-1; cdr3_nt: TGTGCCAGCAGCTTAACAGCTTCCTTGAACACTGAAGCTTTCTTT; cdr3_aa: CASSLTASLNTEAFF